This TCR beta chain was profiled in a study of cytomegalovirus exposure and HLA in healthy donors. Study at large: In a later analysis, it was reported that the approximately 120 validation repertoires had been produced on the same platform as the 550 to 700 repertoires belonging to the first cohort.

Study conclusions and caveats: Altogether, 150 to 200 TCR beta chains were recorded as cytomegalovirus-associated. In vitro assays verified that three CMV-associated chains recognized CMV antigens specifically.

The protocol was immunoSEQ multiplex PCR, while the TCRdb copy is restricted to in-frame clones and leaves out a portion. The table records about 160,000 clones, roughly 90% of them present only once. This CDR3 contains 17 residues. Germline V gives CDR1 SGHRS, CDR2 YFSETQ. V trimming: 1 base; J trimming: 4 bases; junction bases outside the gene matches: 6. Donors came from a validation cohort of 90 to 150 subjects, distinct from the first 666-subject cohort. Regarding this clone: Its specificity is not known.

The chain employs TRBV5-1 and TRBJ2-2; 11 bases line up with TRBD2. The sequence was collected from a woman between 18 and 30 years old in good health and CMV-seropositive. The material sequenced was PBMCs. The CDR3 is CASSLLTSGTGTGELFF. The CDR3 DNA reads as TGCGCCAGCAGCTTGTTGACTAGCGGGACAGGCACCGGGGAGCTGTTTTTT.